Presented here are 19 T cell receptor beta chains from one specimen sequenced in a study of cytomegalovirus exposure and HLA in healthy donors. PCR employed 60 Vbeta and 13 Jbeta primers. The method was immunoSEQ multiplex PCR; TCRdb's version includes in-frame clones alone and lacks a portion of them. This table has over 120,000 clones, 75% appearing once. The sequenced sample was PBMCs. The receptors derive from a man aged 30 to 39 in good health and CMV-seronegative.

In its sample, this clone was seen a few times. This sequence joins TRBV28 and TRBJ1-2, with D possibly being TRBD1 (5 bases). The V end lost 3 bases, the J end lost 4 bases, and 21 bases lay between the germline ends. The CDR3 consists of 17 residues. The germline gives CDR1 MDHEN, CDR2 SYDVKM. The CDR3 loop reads CASSLSVGAGIGYGYTF. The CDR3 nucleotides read TGTGCCAGCAGTTTGTCCGTTGGGGCGGGAATCGGCTATGGCTACACCTTC.

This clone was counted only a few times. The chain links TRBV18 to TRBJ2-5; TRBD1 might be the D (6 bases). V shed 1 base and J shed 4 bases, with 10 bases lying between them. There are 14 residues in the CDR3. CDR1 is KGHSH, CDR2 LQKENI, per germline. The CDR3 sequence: CASSPQGGLETQYF. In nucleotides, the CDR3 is TGTGCCAGCTCACCACAAGGGGGTTTAGAGACCCAGTACTTC.

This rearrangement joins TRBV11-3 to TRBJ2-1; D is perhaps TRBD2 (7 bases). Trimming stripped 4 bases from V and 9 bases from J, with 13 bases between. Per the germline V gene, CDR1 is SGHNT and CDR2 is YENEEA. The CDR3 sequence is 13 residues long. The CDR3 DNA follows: TGTGCCAGCAGCTGGGGGGGGCCCAGTGAGCAGTTCTTC. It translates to CASSWGGPSEQFF.

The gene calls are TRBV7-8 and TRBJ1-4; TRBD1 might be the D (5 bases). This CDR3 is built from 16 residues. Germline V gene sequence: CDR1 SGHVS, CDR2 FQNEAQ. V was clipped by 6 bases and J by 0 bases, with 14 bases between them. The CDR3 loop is CASSWGGVATNEKLFF. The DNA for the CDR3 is TGTGCCAGCAGTTGGGGGGGGGTCGCAACTAATGAAAAACTGTTTTTT.

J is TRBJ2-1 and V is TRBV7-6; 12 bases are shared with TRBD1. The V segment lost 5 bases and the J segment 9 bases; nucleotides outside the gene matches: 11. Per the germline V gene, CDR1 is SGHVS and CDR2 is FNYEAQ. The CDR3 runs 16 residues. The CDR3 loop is CASSPGQGARGAEQFF. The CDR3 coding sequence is TGTGCCAGCAGCCCGGGACAGGGGGCGCGAGGCGCTGAGCAGTTCTTC.

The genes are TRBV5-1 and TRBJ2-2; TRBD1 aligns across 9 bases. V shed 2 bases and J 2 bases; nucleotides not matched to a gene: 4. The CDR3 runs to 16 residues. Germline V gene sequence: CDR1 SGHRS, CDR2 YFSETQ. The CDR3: CASSFEGQGNTGELFF. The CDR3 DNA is TGCGCCAGCAGCTTCGAGGGACAGGGAAACACCGGGGAGCTGTTTTTT.

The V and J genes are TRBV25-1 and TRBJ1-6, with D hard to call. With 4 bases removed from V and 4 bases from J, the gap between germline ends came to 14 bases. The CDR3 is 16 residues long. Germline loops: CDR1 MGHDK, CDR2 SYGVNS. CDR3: CASSAPSGFYNSPLHF. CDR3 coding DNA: TGTGCCAGCAGTGCCCCCTCGGGATTTTATAATTCACCCCTCCACTTT.

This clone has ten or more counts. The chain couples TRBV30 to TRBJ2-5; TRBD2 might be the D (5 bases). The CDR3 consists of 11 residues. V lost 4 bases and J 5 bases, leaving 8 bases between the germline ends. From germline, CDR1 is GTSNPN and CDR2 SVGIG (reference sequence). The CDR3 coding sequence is TGTGCCTGGACCCCGGGGGAGACCCAGTACTTC. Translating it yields CAWTPGETQYF. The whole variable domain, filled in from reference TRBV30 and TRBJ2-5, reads SQTIHQWPATLVQPVGSPLSLECTVEGTSNPNLYWYRQAAGRGLQLLFYSVGIGQISSEVPQNLSASRPQDRQFILSSKKLLLSDSGFYLCAWTPGETQYFGPGTRLLVL.

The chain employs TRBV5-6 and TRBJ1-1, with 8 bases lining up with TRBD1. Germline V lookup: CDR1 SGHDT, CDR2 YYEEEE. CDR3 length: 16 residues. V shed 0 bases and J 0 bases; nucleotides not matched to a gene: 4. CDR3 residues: CASSLAGTGMNTEAFF. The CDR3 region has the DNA TGTGCCAGCAGCTTGGCCGGGACAGGTATGAACACTGAAGCTTTCTTT. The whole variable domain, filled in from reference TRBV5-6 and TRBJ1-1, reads DAGVTQSPTHLIKTRGQQVTLRCSPKSGHDTVSWYQQALGQGPQFIFQYYEEEERQRGNFPDRFSGHQFPNYSSELNVNALLLGDSALYLCASSLAGTGMNTEAFFGQGTRLTVV.

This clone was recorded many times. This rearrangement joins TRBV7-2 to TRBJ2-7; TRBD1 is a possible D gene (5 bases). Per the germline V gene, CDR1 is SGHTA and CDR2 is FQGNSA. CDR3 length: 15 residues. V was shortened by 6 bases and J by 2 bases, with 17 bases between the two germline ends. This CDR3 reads CASSPQDTGTYEQYF. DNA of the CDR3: TGTGCCAGCAGTCCCCAGGACACCGGTACCTACGAGCAGTACTTC.

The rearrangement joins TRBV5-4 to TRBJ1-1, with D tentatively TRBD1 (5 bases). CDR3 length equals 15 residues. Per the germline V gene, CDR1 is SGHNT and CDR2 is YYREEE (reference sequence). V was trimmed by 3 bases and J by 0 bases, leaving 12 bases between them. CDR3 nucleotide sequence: TGTGCCAGCAGCTCGGGGGAGAGCATGAACACTGAAGCTTTCTTT. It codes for CASSSGESMNTEAFF.

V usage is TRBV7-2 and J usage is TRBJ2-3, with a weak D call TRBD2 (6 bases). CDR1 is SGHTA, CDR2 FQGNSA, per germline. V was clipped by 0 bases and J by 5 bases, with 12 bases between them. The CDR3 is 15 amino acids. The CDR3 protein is CASSLAPRGGDTQYF. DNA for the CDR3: TGTGCCAGCAGCTTAGCTCCTAGGGGAGGAGATACGCAGTATTTT. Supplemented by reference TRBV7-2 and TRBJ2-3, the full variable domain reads GAGVSQSPSNKVTEKGKDVELRCDPISGHTALYWYRQSLGQGLEFLIYFQGNSAPDKSGLPSDRFSAERTGGSVSTLTIQRTQQEDSAVYLCASSLAPRGGDTQYFGPGTRLTVL.

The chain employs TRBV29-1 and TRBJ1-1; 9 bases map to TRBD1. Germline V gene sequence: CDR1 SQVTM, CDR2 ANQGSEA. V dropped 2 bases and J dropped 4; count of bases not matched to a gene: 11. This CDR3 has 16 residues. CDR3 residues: CSVERGLGQGSTEAFF. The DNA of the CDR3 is TGCAGCGTTGAAAGGGGCCTCGGACAGGGGTCCACTGAAGCTTTCTTT.

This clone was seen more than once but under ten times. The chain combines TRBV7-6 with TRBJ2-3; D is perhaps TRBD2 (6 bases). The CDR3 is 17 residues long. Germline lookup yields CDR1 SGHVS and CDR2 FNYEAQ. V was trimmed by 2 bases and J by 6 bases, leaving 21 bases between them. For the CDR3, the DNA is TGTGCCAGCAGCTTAATCTGGCGGGGCGCTGAGGAGGATACGCAGTATTTT. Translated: CASSLIWRGAEEDTQYF.

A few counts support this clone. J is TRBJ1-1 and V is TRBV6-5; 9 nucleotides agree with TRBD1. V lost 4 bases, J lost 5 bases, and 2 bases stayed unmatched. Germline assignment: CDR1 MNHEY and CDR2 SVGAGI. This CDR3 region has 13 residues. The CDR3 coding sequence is TGTGCCAGCAGTTTTGGACAGGGGACTGAAGCTTTCTTT. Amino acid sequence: CASSFGQGTEAFF.

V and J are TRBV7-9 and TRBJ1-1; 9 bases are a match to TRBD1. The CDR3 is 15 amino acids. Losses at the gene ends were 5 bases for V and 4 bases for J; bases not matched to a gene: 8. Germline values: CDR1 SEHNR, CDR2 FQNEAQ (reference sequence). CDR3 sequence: CASSPGTGSGTEAFF. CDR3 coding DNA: TGTGCCAGCAGCCCCGGGACAGGGTCAGGCACTGAAGCTTTCTTT.

CDR3 in DNA: TGTGCCAGCAGTTTTCGGGGGGATGGCTACACCTTC. Encoded protein: CASSFRGDGYTF. This sequence joins TRBV28 and TRBJ1-2, with a possible D match to TRBD1 (5 bases). V lost 3 bases to trimming and J lost 6 bases, with 8 bases between them. The V gene's germline CDR1 is MDHEN and CDR2 SYDVKM. The CDR3 covers 12 residues.

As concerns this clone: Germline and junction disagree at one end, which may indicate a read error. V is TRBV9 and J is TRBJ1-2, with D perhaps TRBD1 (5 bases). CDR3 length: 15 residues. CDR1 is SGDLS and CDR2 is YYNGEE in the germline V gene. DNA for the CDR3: TGTGCCAGCGGCGTAGCTCCAGGGTCCGTCTATGGCTACACCTTC. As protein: CASGVAPGSVYGYTF. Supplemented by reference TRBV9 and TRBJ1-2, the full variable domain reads DSGVTQTPKHLITATGQRVTLRCSPRSGDLSVYWYQQSLDQGLQFLIQYYNGEERAKGNILERFSAQQFPDLHSELNLSSLELGDSALYFCASGVAPGSVYGYTFGSGTRLTVV.

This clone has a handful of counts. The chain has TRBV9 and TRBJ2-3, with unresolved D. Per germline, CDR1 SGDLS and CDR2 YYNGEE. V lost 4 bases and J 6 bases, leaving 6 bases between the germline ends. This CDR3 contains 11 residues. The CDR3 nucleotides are TGTGCCAGCAGCCCATCCGATACGCAGTATTTT. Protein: CASSPSDTQYF.